This T cell receptor beta chain was found in a study of cytomegalovirus exposure and HLA in healthy donors. Study at large: A prior study identified some 100 million unique TCR beta sequences from roughly 180 million T cells. Among approximately 390 genotyped donors, about 80% fell in the Caucasian-associated ancestry cluster.

Germline V gene data show CDR1 as MGHRA and CDR2 as YSYEKL. J lost 2 bases, V lost 3 bases, and 1 base had no gene match. This CDR3 has 14 residues. PCR was performed using 60 Vbeta and 13 Jbeta primers. Some clones are missing from TCRdb's copy, which holds only in-frame ones; the method was immunoSEQ multiplex PCR. This table has about 130,000 clones, about 81% appearing once. Study results and limitations: Highest at DRB1 and lowest at HLA-C, TCR association rates differed among HLA loci in a later analysis. In vitro work confirmed that a few CMV-associated chains recognize CMV antigens.

About this clone itself: Antigen unknown.

This sequence joins TRBV4-1 and TRBJ1-3, with 7 positions matching TRBD1. The material sequenced was PBMCs. The sequence was collected from a woman between 25 and 40 years old in good health and CMV-seronegative. The CDR3 here is CASSQGTAGNTIYF. The CDR3 DNA reads TGCGCCAGCAGCCAGGGGACAGCTGGAAACACCATATATTTT.